These T cell receptor beta chains were read from a single sample in a study of T-cell reconstitution after alpha-beta-depleted transplantation in children. TCRdb re-called the PCR reads with MiXCR, one entry per CDR3 protein. This sample has some 200,000 distinct CDR3 sequences, with approximately 10% found just once. The sample in question was PBMCs, obtained before TCRalphabeta/CD19-depleted stem cell transplant. The source of these receptors is a child younger than two with acute myeloid leukemia, due to receive a stem cell transplant. The CDR3 runs from the conserved cysteine through the conserved F or W. D genes are given only for firm matches. Rows may omit the clone size; those that give it use once, few, many or a size class.

clone_size	d_call	v_call	j_call	cdr3_aa	cdr3_nt
many	NA	TRBV5-6	TRBJ2-1	CASSLGQGGAGEQFF	TGTGCCAGCAGCTTGGGACAGGGAGGCGCGGGGGAGCAGTTCTTC
many	NA	TRBV12-3/TRBV12-4	TRBJ1-2	CASSFVAGDGYTF	TGTGCCAGCAGTTTTGTGGCAGGGGATGGCTACACCTTC
many	NA	TRBV29-1	TRBJ2-3	CSVDLSSSADTQYF	TGCAGCGTTGACCTAAGTTCTAGCGCAGATACGCAGTATTTT
many	TRBD1	TRBV12-3/TRBV12-4	TRBJ1-5	CASSQRGQGKNQPQHF	TGTGCCAGCAGTCAAAGAGGACAGGGGAAGAATCAGCCCCAGCATTTT
many	NA	TRBV7-3	TRBJ1-3	CASSLNPPGGGNTIYF	TGTGCCAGCAGCTTAAATCCCCCCGGGGGTGGAAACACCATATATTTT
many	TRBD2	TRBV7-9	TRBJ2-2	CASSLAGGRTGELFF	TGTGCCAGCAGCTTAGCGGGAGGGCGCACCGGGGAGCTGTTTTTT
few	NA	TRBV6-5	TRBJ1-5	CASSSPRGRDTYSNQPQHF	TGTGCCAGCAGTTCCCCTAGGGGTCGAGATACTTATAGCAATCAGCCCCAGCATTTT
many	NA	TRBV27	TRBJ2-1	CASSLWGANYNEQFF	TGTGCCAGCAGTTTATGGGGGGCGAACTACAATGAGCAGTTCTTC
many	TRBD2	TRBV20-1	TRBJ2-3	CSARGLAGGPAQYF	TGCAGTGCTAGAGGGCTAGCGGGAGGGCCGGCGCAGTATTTT
NA	TRBD1	TRBV7-9	TRBJ2-7	CASSLSGQGNEQYF	TGTGCCAGCAGCTTGTCGGGACAGGGAAACGAGCAGTACTTC
many	TRBD2	TRBV18	TRBJ2-1	CASSPATLAGIYNEQFF	TGTGCCAGCTCACCTGCTACACTAGCGGGGATCTACAATGAGCAGTTCTTC
many	NA	TRBV7-9	TRBJ1-6	CASSLDGGFTSPLHF	TGTGCCAGCAGCTTAGATGGGGGTTTTACTTCACCCCTCCACTTT
many	NA	TRBV6-5	TRBJ1-5	CASSYSGRGGRPNQPQHF	TGTGCCAGCAGTTACTCGGGGAGGGGAGGGCGCCCGAATCAGCCCCAGCATTTT
many	NA	TRBV29-1	TRBJ1-1	CSVEGPPDTEAFF	TGCAGCGTTGAGGGTCCCCCGGACACTGAAGCTTTCTTT
few	NA	TRBV29-1	TRBJ2-1	CSVMAGQGSYNEQFF	TGCAGCGTTATGGCGGGGCAAGGGTCCTACAATGAGCAGTTCTTC